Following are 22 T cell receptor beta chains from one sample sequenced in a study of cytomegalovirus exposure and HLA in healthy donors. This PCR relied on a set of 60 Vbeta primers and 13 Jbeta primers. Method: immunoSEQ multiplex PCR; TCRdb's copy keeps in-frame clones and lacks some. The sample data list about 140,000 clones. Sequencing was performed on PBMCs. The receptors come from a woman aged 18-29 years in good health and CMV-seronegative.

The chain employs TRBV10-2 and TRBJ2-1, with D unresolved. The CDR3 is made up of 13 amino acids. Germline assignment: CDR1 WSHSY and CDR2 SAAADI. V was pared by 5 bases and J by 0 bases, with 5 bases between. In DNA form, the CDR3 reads TGCGCCAGCAGTCGCAGCTCCTACAATGAGCAGTTCTTC. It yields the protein CASSRSSYNEQFF.

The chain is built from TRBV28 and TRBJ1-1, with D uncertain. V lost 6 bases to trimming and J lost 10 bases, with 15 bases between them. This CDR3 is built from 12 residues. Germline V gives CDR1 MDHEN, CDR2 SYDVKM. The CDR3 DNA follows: TGTGCCAGCAGACTACGAACCCCCCCAGCTTTCTTT. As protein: CASRLRTPPAFF.

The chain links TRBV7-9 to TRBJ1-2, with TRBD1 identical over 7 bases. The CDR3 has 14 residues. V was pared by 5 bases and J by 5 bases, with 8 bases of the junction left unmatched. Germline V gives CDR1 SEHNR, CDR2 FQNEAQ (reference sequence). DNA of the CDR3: TGTGCCAGCAGCCTAACCGGGACAGATTATGGCTACACCTTC. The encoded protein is CASSLTGTDYGYTF. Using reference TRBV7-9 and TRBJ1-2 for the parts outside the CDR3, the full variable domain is DTGVSQNPRHKITKRGQNVTFRCDPISEHNRLYWYRQTLGQGPEFLTYFQNEAQLEKSRLLSDRFSAERPKGSFSTLEIQRTEQGDSAMYLCASSLTGTDYGYTFGSGTRLTVV.

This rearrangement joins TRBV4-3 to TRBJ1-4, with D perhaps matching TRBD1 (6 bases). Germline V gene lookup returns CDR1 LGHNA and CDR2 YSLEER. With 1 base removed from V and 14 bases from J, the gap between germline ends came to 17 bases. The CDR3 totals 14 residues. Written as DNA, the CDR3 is TGCGCCAGCAGCCAAGGCCAGGGGCGAGAGAGGCTGTTTTTT. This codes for CASSQGQGRERLFF.

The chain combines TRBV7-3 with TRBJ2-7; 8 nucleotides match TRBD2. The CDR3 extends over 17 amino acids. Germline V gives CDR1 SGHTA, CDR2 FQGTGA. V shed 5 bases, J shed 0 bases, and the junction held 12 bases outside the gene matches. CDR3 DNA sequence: TGTGCCAGCAGCCTTCTTGTCCGGAGCGGGAGCTCCTACGAGCAGTACTTC. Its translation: CASSLLVRSGSSYEQYF.

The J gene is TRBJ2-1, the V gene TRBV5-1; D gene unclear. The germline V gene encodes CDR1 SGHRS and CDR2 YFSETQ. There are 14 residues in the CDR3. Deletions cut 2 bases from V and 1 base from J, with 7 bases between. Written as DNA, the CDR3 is TGCGCCAGCAGCTTTCCGACATCCTACAATGAGCAGTTCTTC. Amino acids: CASSFPTSYNEQFF.

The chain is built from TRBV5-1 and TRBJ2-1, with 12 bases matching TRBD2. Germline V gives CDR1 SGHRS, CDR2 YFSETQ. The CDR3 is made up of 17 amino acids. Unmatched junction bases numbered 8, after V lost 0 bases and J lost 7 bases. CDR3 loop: CASSLVLAGGGDNEQFF. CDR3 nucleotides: TGCGCCAGCAGCTTGGTCCTAGCGGGAGGGGGGGATAATGAGCAGTTCTTC.

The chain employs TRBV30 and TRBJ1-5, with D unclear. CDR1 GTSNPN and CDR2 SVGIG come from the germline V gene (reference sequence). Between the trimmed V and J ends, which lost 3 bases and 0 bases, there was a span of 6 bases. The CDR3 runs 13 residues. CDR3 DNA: TGTGCCTGGAGCCCGTATAGCAATCAGCCCCAGCATTTT. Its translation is CAWSPYSNQPQHF. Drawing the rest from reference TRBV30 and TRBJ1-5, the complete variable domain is SQTIHQWPATLVQPVGSPLSLECTVEGTSNPNLYWYRQAAGRGLQLLFYSVGIGQISSEVPQNLSASRPQDRQFILSSKKLLLSDSGFYLCAWSPYSNQPQHFGDGTRLSIL.

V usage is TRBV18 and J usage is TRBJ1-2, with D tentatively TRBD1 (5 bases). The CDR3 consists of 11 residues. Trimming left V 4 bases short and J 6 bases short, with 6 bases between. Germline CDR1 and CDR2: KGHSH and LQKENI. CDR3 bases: TGTGCCAGCTCACGCAGGGATGGCTACACCTTC. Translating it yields CASSRRDGYTF.

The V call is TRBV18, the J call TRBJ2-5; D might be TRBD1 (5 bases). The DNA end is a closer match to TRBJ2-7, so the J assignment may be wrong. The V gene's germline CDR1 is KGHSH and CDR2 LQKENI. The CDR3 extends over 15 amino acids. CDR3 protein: CASSPNARASYEQYF. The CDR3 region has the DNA TGTGCCAGCTCACCTAACGCCAGGGCTTCCTACGAGCAGTACTTC.

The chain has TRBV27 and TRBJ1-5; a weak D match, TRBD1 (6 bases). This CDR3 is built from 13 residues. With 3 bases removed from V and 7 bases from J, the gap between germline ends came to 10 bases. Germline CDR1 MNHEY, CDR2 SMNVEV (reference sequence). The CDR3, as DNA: TGTGCCAGCAGTTTTCAGGGGTCCCAGCCCCAGCATTTT. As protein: CASSFQGSQPQHF.

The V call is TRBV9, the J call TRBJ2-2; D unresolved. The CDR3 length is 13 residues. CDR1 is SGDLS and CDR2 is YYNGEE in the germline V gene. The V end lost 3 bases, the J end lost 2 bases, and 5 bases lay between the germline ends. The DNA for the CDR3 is TGTGCCAGCAGCGGAGCTAACACCGGGGAGCTGTTTTTT. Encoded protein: CASSGANTGELFF.

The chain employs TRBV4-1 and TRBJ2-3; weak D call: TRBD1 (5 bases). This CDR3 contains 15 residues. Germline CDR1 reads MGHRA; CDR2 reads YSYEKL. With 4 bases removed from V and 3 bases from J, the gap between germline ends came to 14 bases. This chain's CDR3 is CASSPRQIRTDTQYF. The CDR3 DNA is TGCGCCAGCAGCCCCCGACAGATTAGGACAGATACGCAGTATTTT.

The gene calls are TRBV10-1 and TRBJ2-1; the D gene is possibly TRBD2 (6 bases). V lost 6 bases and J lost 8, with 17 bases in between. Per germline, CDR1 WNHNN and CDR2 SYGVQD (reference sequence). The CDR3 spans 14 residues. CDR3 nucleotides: TGCGCCAGCAGCGGGACTTCAGAGGTCGATGAGCAGTTCTTC. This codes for CASSGTSEVDEQFF.

This CDR3 is CASTRQAGLCNEQFF. Written as DNA, the CDR3 is TGTGCCAGCACCCGACAAGCGGGACTCTGCAATGAGCAGTTCTTC. This rearrangement joins TRBV6-5 to TRBJ2-1; 7 bases line up with TRBD2. V trimming: 7 bases; J trimming: 6 bases; junction bases outside the gene matches: 12. The CDR3 has 15 amino acids. CDR1 is MNHEY, CDR2 SVGAGI, per germline.

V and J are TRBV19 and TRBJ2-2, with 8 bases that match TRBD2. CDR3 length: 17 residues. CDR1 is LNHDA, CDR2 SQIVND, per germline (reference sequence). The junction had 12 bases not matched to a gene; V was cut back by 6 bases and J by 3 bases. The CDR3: CASRPIRGLGYTGELFF. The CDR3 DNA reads TGTGCCAGTAGACCGATCCGGGGACTAGGTTACACCGGGGAGCTGTTTTTT. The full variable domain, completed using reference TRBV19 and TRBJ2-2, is DGGITQSPKYLFRKEGQNVTLSCEQNLNHDAMYWYRQDPGQGLRLIYYSQIVNDFQKGDIAEGYSVSREKKESFPLTVTSAQKNPTAFYLCASRPIRGLGYTGELFFGEGSRLTVL.

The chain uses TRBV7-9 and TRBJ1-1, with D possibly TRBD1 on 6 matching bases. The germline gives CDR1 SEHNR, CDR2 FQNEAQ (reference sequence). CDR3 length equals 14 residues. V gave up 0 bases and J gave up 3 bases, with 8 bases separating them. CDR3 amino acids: CASSLARGHTEAFF. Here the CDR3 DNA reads TGTGCCAGCAGCTTAGCCAGGGGACACACTGAAGCTTTCTTT.

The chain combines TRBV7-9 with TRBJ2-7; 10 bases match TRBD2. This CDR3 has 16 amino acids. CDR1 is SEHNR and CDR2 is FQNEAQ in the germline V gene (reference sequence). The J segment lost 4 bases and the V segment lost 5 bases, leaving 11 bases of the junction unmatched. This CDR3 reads CASSKEGLAEIYEQYF. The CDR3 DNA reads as TGTGCCAGCAGCAAAGAAGGACTAGCGGAGATTTACGAGCAGTACTTC.

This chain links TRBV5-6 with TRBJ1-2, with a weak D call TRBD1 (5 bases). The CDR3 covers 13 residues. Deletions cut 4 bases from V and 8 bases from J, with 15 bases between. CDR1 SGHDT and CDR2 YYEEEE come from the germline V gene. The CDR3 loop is CASSVVRAGGYTF. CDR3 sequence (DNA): TGTGCCAGCAGCGTAGTCAGGGCCGGCGGCTACACCTTC.

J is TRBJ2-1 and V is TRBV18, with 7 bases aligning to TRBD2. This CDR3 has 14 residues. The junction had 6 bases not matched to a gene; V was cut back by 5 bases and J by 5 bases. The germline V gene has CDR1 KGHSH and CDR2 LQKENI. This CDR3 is CASSFSGFNNEQFF. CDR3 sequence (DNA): TGTGCCAGCTCATTTAGCGGGTTTAACAATGAGCAGTTCTTC. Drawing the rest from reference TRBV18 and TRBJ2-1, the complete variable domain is NAGVMQNPRHLVRRRGQEARLRCSPMKGHSHVYWYRQLPEEGLKFMVYLQKENIIDESGMPKERFSAEFPKEGPSILRIQQVVRGDSAAYFCASSFSGFNNEQFFGPGTRLTVL.

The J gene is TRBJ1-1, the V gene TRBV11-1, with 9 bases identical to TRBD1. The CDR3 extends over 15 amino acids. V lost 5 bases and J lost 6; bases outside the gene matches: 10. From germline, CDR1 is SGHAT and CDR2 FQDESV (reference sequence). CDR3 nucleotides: TGTGCCAGCAGCCCCCGGACAGGGGAAACGGCTGAAGCTTTCTTT. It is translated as CASSPRTGETAEAFF.

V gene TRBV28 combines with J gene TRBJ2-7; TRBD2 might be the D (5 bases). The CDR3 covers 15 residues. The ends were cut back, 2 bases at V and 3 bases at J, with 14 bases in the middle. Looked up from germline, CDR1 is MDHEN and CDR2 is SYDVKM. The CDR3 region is CASSLEEDFGYEQYF. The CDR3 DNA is TGTGCCAGCAGTTTAGAGGAGGATTTCGGCTACGAGCAGTACTTC.